These T cell receptor beta chains were read from a single sample in a study of neoadjuvant anti-PD-1 for oral cavity cancer. Data came from immunoSEQ multiplex PCR; TCRdb stores just in-frame clones and leaves some out. The table records about 37,000 clones, around 40% of them present only once. The material sequenced was tumor tissue, taken after nivolumab (anti-PD-1) treatment. The origin of the receptors is a person between 40 and 85 years old with oral cavity squamous cell carcinoma. Both conserved end residues are part of each CDR3. The D gene is left open where the match is weak. Clone size is given for some rows only: seen once, a few or many times, or a class if the clone is expanded.

D gene,V gene,clone size,J gene,CDR3 DNA,CDR3 protein
NA,TRBV27,NA,TRBJ2-7,TGTGCCAGCAGCCTTGGGGTCGGGGGGCTTGGCTACGAGCAGTACTTC,CASSLGVGGLGYEQYF
TRBD1,TRBV10-3,NA,TRBJ1-2,TGTGCCATCAGTGAGTCGACAGGGGGCGTTTATGGCTACACCTTC,CAISESTGGVYGYTF
TRBD2,TRBV28,NA,TRBJ2-1,TGTGCCAGCAGCCGACGTTCTAGCGGAGGCTCCTACAATGAGCAGTTCTTC,CASSRRSSGGSYNEQFF
NA,TRBV27,many,TRBJ2-7,TGTGCCAGCAGTTCCCCCCCCGGATCCTACGAGCAGTACTTC,CASSSPPGSYEQYF
NA,TRBV28,NA,TRBJ1-4,TGTGCCAGCAGTTTTGGGATTAATGAAAAACTGTTTTTT,CASSFGINEKLFF
NA,TRBV5-1,few,TRBJ2-5,TGCGCCAGCAGCTTGGAAGAGACCCAGTACTTC,CASSLEETQYF
NA,TRBV4-1,NA,TRBJ1-1,TGCGCCAGCAGCCATTCGTCGAACACTGAAGCTTTCTTT,CASSHSSNTEAFF
NA,TRBV7-6,once,TRBJ1-4,TGTGCCAGCAGCCCTTCGACAGGAGGAAGGGAAAAACTGTTTTTT,CASSPSTGGREKLFF
TRBD1,TRBV5-3,many,TRBJ2-7,TGTGCCAGAAGCTTACTTTTTGGGGACAGGGCGGGTGAGCAGTACTTC,CARSLLFGDRAGEQYF
NA,TRBV28,NA,TRBJ1-2,TGTGCCAGCAGAAAAGGCCTCTCCCCCGGGTTCCGGTATCTCGGGTCTGGCTTC,CASRKGLSPGFRYLGSGF
NA,TRBV18,NA,TRBJ1-3,TGTGCCAGCTCAGCAACAGGGTCACAAAACACCATATATTTT,CASSATGSQNTIYF
NA,TRBV2,many,TRBJ1-1,TGTGCCAGCAGTGTCTCGGGGGTAAACACTGAAGCTTTCTTT,CASSVSGVNTEAFF
TRBD2,TRBV6-1,NA,TRBJ2-7,TGTGCCAGCAGTGACAGACTAGGGCGGGGGGGCCTGCAGTACTTC,CASSDRLGRGGLQYF
NA,TRBV30,NA,TRBJ1-1,TGTGCCTGGAGGGCAGCCCCGGGACACCCTGGGACTGAAGCTTTCTTT,CAWRAAPGHPGTEAFF
NA,TRBV9,few,TRBJ1-2,TGTGCCAGCAGCGTAGGCAGTACTAACTATGGCTACACCTTC,CASSVGSTNYGYTF
TRBD2,TRBV20-1,NA,TRBJ2-3,TGCAGTGCTAGTATCCTAGCGGGGCAGTATTTT,CSASILAGQYF
NA,TRBV5-5,few,TRBJ1-5,TGTGCCAGCAGGGGGGGACATTCTACCCAGCCCCAGCATTTT,CASRGGHSTQPQHF
NA,TRBV7-8,many,TRBJ2-7,TGTGCCAGCAGCTTAGGACCCGACGAGCAGTACTTC,CASSLGPDEQYF
NA,TRBV7-8,NA,TRBJ2-1,TGTGCCAGCAGCTTAGTCGCGGGCCCCTACAATGAGCAGTTCTTC,CASSLVAGPYNEQFF
NA,TRBV10-3,few,TRBJ1-1,TGTGCCATCAGTCGGGGAATAACAACAGGGAGAGGAAGCACTGAAGCTTTCTTT,CAISRGITTGRGSTEAFF
TRBD1,TRBV5-1,NA,TRBJ1-1,TGCGCCAGCAGCCATACACTGGGACAGGCGAACACTGAAGCTTTCTTT,CASSHTLGQANTEAFF
NA,TRBV7-3,NA,TRBJ2-3,TGTGCCAGCAGCTTTACTAGCCGCACAGATACGCAGTATTTT,CASSFTSRTDTQYF
NA,TRBV19,NA,TRBJ1-5,TGTGCCAGTAGTATCCCGGGACACCAGCATTTT,CASSIPGHQHF
NA,TRBV18,once,TRBJ1-5,TGTGCCAGCTCACCTATGGACACAAATCAGCCCCAGCATTTT,CASSPMDTNQPQHF
NA,TRBV29-1,NA,TRBJ1-1,TGCAGCGTCGGTGGACAGAGGAACACTGAAGCTTTCTTT,CSVGGQRNTEAFF
TRBD1,TRBV7-3,NA,TRBJ2-5,TGTGCCAGCAGCCGGGGACAGGCGCGAGAGACCCAGTACTTC,CASSRGQARETQYF
NA,TRBV30,NA,TRBJ2-7,TGTGCCTGGAGTGTCTATACAGGGATCGAGCAGTACTTC,CAWSVYTGIEQYF
NA,TRBV7-8,NA,TRBJ2-3,TGTGCCAGCAGCTTAGCGACCGGGACCGACTACACAGATACGCAGTATTTT,CASSLATGTDYTDTQYF
TRBD2,TRBV5-6,few,TRBJ2-3,TGTGCCAGCAGCTTGAGGATGGGCGGGGGGGCAGGACGGCCAGATACGCAGTATTTT,CASSLRMGGGAGRPDTQYF